The source of this T cell receptor beta chain is a study of shared clonotypes between healthy human individuals (dated by TCRdb to about 2020). With respect to the entire study: The cohort included a few men and a couple of women between 18 and 49 years of age. For each donor, three plates each were used for CD4 naive and CD4 memory, two plates were used for CD8 naive, and one plate was used for CD8 memory. The study deeply sequenced blood TCR repertoires of about 5 healthy adults to estimate repertoire size and the extent of clonotype sharing between individuals. To increase sequencing depth and limit assay-specific biases, different laboratories used diverse techniques to prepare libraries and sequence TCR repertoires. Per donor, leukapheresis produced somewhere between about 0.94 and 9.5 billion PBMCs.

Here is what the overall study found, with its caveats: Only blood was sampled, and tissue TCR repertoires likely differ from those in blood. Estimated clonotype richness was generally larger for naive than for memory subsets. Based on pairwise subsampling, the degree of clonotype sharing among donors was expected to be affected by sequencing depth. When several donors were compared, the shared fraction of clonotypes was about 5.5% for naive CD4, 3.5% to 4% for naive CD8, 2% to 2.5% for memory CD4, and 0.35% to 0.4% for memory CD8. Even with the large sequencing depth, rarefaction of the sorted-subset datasets indicated that sequencing was incomplete. Higher generation probabilities were observed for clonotypes shared by all four sorted-subset donors than for non-shared clonotypes. Because the study included only a small number of donors, the genetic and exposure-history diversity represented was limited.

A remark on this clone: Its antigen remains unidentified. Base qualities are not at hand, and no much larger clone is one base apart.

Using the deep immunoSEQ assay, TCR CDR3 regions were amplified from genomic DNA by multiplex PCR. Extracted genomic DNA from each cell subset was distributed evenly across all wells of several immunoSEQ 96-well plates, and each plate was treated as a replicate. Each replicate PCR for sorted subsets received around 200 ng genomic DNA, equal to about 30,000 T cell genomes. Purified libraries were measured with a Qubit 3.0 fluorometer, size-checked on a Bioanalyzer 2100, and measured again with the KAPA Library Quantification kit. Every immunoSEQ 96-well plate was sequenced on a dedicated single-read 150-cycle Illumina NextSeq 550 flow cell. Under the source paper's analysis protocol: Because the immunoSEQ output included only junctional sequences and no quality scores, the filtering could not be the same as the filtering used for full-length reads. Sequences were annotated with PyIR, a Python wrapper for IgBLAST v1.9, using IMGT germline references to assign V/J genes and CDR3. Reads were filtered out if the reads had weak V/J assignments (E-value above 1e-6), no CDR3, stop codons, out-of-frame junctions, or ambiguous translated residues. V3J clonotypes were defined as sequences sharing an identical inferred V gene, J gene, and CDR3 amino acid sequence. To compute the percentage overlap between repertoires, the number of shared unique clonotypes was divided by the size of the smaller repertoire. RTK rarefaction, the Chao1 estimator, and Recon v2.1 estimates of unobserved clonotypes were used to assess repertoire richness. OLGA was used to compute generation probabilities for all TCRbeta clonotypes that the gDNA method yielded from a few donors. This is the immuneACCESS table as TCRdb keeps it, with only in-frame sequences that have V and J called. A part of the clones is gone; compared with another copy, unresolved V genes explain less than half, and the rest is unexplained. V and J calls and clone size follow that table, whereas D and trimming were derived from the DNA. The sample profile shows 2,500,000 or so clones; around nine tenths of them were found once. The top ten hold more than 0.12% of the sample.

Healthy HIV-negative adults with no recently reported acute infections or vaccinations were included as donors. All donors were Caucasian adults living in Nashville, Tennessee, USA. CD4+ T cells were enriched through magnetic negative selection, after which naive cells were positively selected on CD45RA and the remaining negative fraction served as the memory subset. After blood collection by leukapheresis, PBMCs were isolated using Ficoll-Histopaque density gradient centrifugation and then cryopreserved in the vapor phase of liquid nitrogen. Purity and quantity of every magnetically sorted T cell population were checked by analytical flow cytometry. Genomic DNA was isolated from each sorted fraction and quantified by UV absorbance on a Nanodrop 2000c. The junction shows trimming of 6 bases on V and 0 bases on J, plus 12 bases between the germline ends. The cysteine opens and the phenylalanine closes a CDR3 of 15 amino acids. The entry retains the CDR3 DNA only, 45 bases that are in frame from base 1. The germline V gene encodes CDR1 MDHEN and CDR2 SYDVKM.

The sample consisted of naive CD4+ T cells sorted from blood. The cell subset or site label here, explained by the study, means: CD45RA+ positively selected. The sequence joins TRBV28 to TRBJ1-5; matching of 6 bases hints at TRBD1 as the D gene. The source is a man aged 18 to 30 in good health. The CDR3 protein sequence reads: CASRDSYNSNQPQHF. The base sequence is TGTGCCAGCAGGGACAGTTACAATAGCAATCAGCCCCAGCATTTT.